A single sample is the source of the 19 T cell receptor beta chains below, sequenced in a study of lymphopenia after photon versus proton radiotherapy. Here immunoSEQ multiplex PCR was the method, and the copy in TCRdb shows in-frame clones only, minus some. The sample has about 50,000 clones, 92% seen once. The sequenced sample was peripheral blood, obtained from a patient treated with photon-based radiotherapy. The source is a woman in her forties with cholangiocarcinoma.

This clone was seen a single time. V gene TRBV29-1 combines with J gene TRBJ2-2; D is perhaps TRBD1 (6 bases). Germline V gene lookup returns CDR1 SQVTM and CDR2 ANQGSEA. V lost 4 bases, J lost 1 base, and 7 bases lay in between. This CDR3 spans 13 amino acids. The CDR3 spells CSVAQGNTGELFF. In nucleotides, the CDR3 is TGCAGCGTTGCACAGGGGAACACCGGGGAGCTGTTTTTT.

Only one count was recorded for this clone. V usage is TRBV7-3 and J usage is TRBJ2-3; 8 bases agree with TRBD1. Germline CDR1 is SGHTA and CDR2 is FQGTGA. V was pared by 4 bases and J by 4 bases, with 7 bases of the junction left unmatched. The CDR3 totals 15 residues. CDR3 in amino acids: CASSSTGQVADTQYF. The CDR3 bases are TGTGCCAGCAGCTCGACGGGACAGGTGGCAGATACGCAGTATTTT.

The CDR3 nucleotides are TGTGCCAGCAGTTACTCGATTATACAGAACACTGAAGCTTTCTTT. This encodes CASSYSIIQNTEAFF. This chain uses TRBV6-6 with TRBJ1-1; no clear D gene. V lost 0 bases, J lost 1 base, and 9 bases lay in between. Germline V gene lookup returns CDR1 MNHNY and CDR2 SVGAGI (reference sequence). The CDR3 sequence is 15 residues long.

The V gene is TRBV5-1, the J gene TRBJ1-4; D is ambiguous. V gave up 6 bases and J gave up 2 bases, with 17 bases separating them. Germline CDR1 is SGHRS and CDR2 is YFSETQ. This CDR3 is built from 16 residues. The CDR3 here is CASTPGIGVTNEKLFF. CDR3 bases: TGCGCCAGCACCCCCGGGATCGGTGTCACTAATGAAAAACTGTTTTTT.

The chain joins TRBV7-9 to TRBJ1-2; 9 bases fit TRBD1. This CDR3 has 16 residues. Germline V gene lookup returns CDR1 SEHNR and CDR2 FQNEAQ (reference sequence). V lost 0 bases and J lost 6; bases outside the gene matches: 8. For the CDR3, the DNA is TGTGCCAGCAGCTTAGCGTACCGGGACAGGGACGATGGCTACACCTTC. Translation: CASSLAYRDRDDGYTF.

V usage is TRBV7-9 and J usage is TRBJ1-6, with D tentatively TRBD1 (5 bases). The CDR3 runs 16 residues. V was clipped by 5 bases and J by 1 base, with 12 bases between them. Germline loops: CDR1 SEHNR, CDR2 FQNEAQ (reference sequence). CDR3 protein: CASSPGGGSYNSPLHF. The CDR3 coding sequence is TGTGCCAGCAGCCCGGGCGGGGGGTCCTATAATTCACCCCTCCACTTT.

The chain carries TRBV7-9 and TRBJ1-2; D remains unclear. Trimming pared 0 bases from V and 10 bases from J, leaving 9 bases between. Germline V lookup: CDR1 SEHNR, CDR2 FQNEAQ (reference sequence). This CDR3 has 12 residues. The chain's CDR3 is CASSLATAIYTF. CDR3 coding DNA: TGTGCCAGCAGCTTAGCGACGGCGATCTACACCTTC.

This chain joins TRBV7-9 and TRBJ2-2; no firm D call. Trimming pared 1 base from V and 8 bases from J, leaving 5 bases between. Germline-derived CDR1 and CDR2 are SEHNR and FQNEAQ (reference sequence). The CDR3 covers 12 residues. The CDR3 protein is CASSLGEGELFF. CDR3 DNA sequence: TGTGCCAGCAGCTTAGGCGAGGGGGAGCTGTTTTTT.

The J gene is TRBJ2-2, the V gene TRBV9; D gene unclear. Trimming cost V 0 bases and J 7 bases, with 13 bases left between them. Germline V gives CDR1 SGDLS, CDR2 YYNGEE. The CDR3 is 15 amino acids. CDR3 sequence reads: CASSVGTIGNGELFF. The CDR3, as DNA: TGTGCCAGCAGCGTAGGAACGATCGGAAACGGGGAGCTGTTTTTT.

The chain has TRBV10-2 and TRBJ2-7; D is possibly TRBD2 (6 bases). This CDR3 contains 13 residues. CDR1 is WSHSY, CDR2 SAAADI, per germline. V lost 7 bases and J lost 1, with 11 bases in between. The CDR3 DNA follows: TGCGCCAGCACTGACGGGGGATCCTACGAGCAGTACTTC. This translates into CASTDGGSYEQYF.

The J gene is TRBJ2-1, the V gene TRBV4-1, with TRBD2 as a possible D gene (6 bases). Trimming removed 4 bases from V and 12 bases from J, with 22 bases in between. Germline assignment: CDR1 MGHRA and CDR2 YSYEKL. The CDR3 totals 15 residues. The DNA of the CDR3 is TGCGCCAGCAGCCCCACGGACTACTCGCCACGGGGGCAGTTCTTC. It specifies CASSPTDYSPRGQFF.

The chain joins TRBV11-1 to TRBJ2-5, with 11 positions matching TRBD1. After removal of 3 bases from V and 2 bases from J, the junction contained 5 bases not matched to a gene. Germline V gene lookup returns CDR1 SGHAT and CDR2 FQDESV (reference sequence). The CDR3 has 16 amino acids. CDR3 in amino acids: CASSFIGTGGQETQYF. In DNA form, the CDR3 reads TGTGCCAGCAGCTTTATCGGGACAGGGGGTCAAGAGACCCAGTACTTC.

This clone has a single count. This chain uses TRBV6-6 with TRBJ1-1; D possibly corresponds to TRBD1 (6 bases). Trimming pared 7 bases from V and 0 bases from J, leaving 18 bases between. Looked up from germline, CDR1 is MNHNY and CDR2 is SVGAGI (reference sequence). This CDR3 is 16 amino acids long. The DNA of the CDR3 is TGTGCCAGCATTATTACCGGGGGCATCTTGAACACTGAAGCTTTCTTT. Translating gives CASIITGGILNTEAFF.

The gene calls are TRBV4-2 and TRBJ1-1; D remains unclear. Germline V lookup: CDR1 LGHNA, CDR2 YNFKEQ. The CDR3 is 12 residues long. The V end was cut by 2 bases, the J end by 7 bases, with 8 bases between. The CDR3 bases are TGTGCCAGCAGCCAAACGACCTATGAAGCTTTCTTT. Protein: CASSQTTYEAFF.

The V gene is TRBV19, the J gene TRBJ1-5; 7 nucleotides agree with TRBD1. The CDR3 has 17 amino acids. Germline CDR1 is LNHDA and CDR2 is SQIVND (reference sequence). The V segment lost 7 bases and the J segment 6 bases; nucleotides outside the gene matches: 18. The CDR3 spells CASTGRQDRARAQPQHF. The CDR3 region has the DNA TGTGCCAGTACTGGCCGCCAAGACAGGGCTAGGGCTCAGCCCCAGCATTTT.

This chain connects TRBV12-2 to TRBJ1-5. TRBV12-2 is a known pseudogene. This CDR3 contains 16 residues. In DNA, the CDR3 is TGTGCAAGTCGCTTAGGAGTGGTAACTGGTCATCAGCCCCAGCATTTT. Its protein product is CASRLGVVTGHQPQHF.

The gene calls are TRBV7-9 and TRBJ1-1; 8 nucleotides line up with TRBD1. This CDR3 has 15 residues. Germline values: CDR1 SEHNR, CDR2 FQNEAQ (reference sequence). J gave up 2 bases and V 3 bases, and 5 bases lay outside the gene matches. Here the CDR3 DNA reads TGTGCCAGCAGCTTTACAGGGGGGAGAAACACTGAAGCTTTCTTT. It is translated as CASSFTGGRNTEAFF.

The chain recombines TRBV5-8 with TRBJ1-2, with D unclear. Trimming stripped 2 bases from V and 2 bases from J, with 7 bases between. This CDR3 contains 13 residues. In germline, CDR1 is SGHTS, CDR2 YDEGEE. The CDR3 here is CASSLRANYGYTF. The CDR3 DNA sequence: TGTGCCAGCAGCTTAAGGGCGAACTATGGCTACACCTTC.

J is TRBJ1-6 and V is TRBV9; D gene unclear. The V gene's germline CDR1 is SGDLS and CDR2 YYNGEE. Trimming took 0 bases from V and 6 from J, leaving 7 bases between them. This CDR3 contains 14 residues. The CDR3 loop is CASSVADFNSPLHF. CDR3 in DNA: TGTGCCAGCAGCGTAGCCGACTTTAATTCACCCCTCCACTTT.